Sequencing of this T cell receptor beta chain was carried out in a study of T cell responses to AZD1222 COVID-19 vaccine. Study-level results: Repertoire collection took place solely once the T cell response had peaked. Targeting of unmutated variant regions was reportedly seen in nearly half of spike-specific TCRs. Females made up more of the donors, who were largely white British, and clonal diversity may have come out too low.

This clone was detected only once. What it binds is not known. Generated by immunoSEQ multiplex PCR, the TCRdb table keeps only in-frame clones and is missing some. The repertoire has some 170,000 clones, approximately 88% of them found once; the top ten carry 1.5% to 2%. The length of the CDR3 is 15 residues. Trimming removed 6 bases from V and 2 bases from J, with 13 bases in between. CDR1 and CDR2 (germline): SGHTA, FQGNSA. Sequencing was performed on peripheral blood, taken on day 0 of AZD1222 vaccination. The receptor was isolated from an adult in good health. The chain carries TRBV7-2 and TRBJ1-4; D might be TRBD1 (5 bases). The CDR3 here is CASSLNAGTNEKLFF. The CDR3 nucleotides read TGTGCCAGCAGTTTGAATGCAGGGACTAATGAAAAACTGTTTTTT.